A single sample gave rise to the 8 T cell receptor beta chains below, sequenced in a study of blood T cell repertoires in COVID-19. Data came from immunoSEQ multiplex PCR; TCRdb stores just in-frame clones and leaves some out. The table lists hundreds of thousands of clones, 86% of them singletons. Source material: peripheral blood. The receptors shown here come from a woman aged 45-60 years with acute or convalescent COVID-19.

The gene calls are TRBV5-4 and TRBJ2-7; 11 positions match TRBD1. CDR1 is SGHNT, CDR2 YYREEE, per germline (reference sequence). V dropped 1 base and J dropped 3; count of bases not matched to a gene: 3. The CDR3 extends over 15 amino acids. CDR3 coding DNA: TGTGCCAGCAGCTTGTCAGGGACAGGGGGCTACGAGCAGTACTTC. Protein product: CASSLSGTGGYEQYF.

The chain couples TRBV7-2 to TRBJ2-7, with D possibly matching TRBD2 (5 bases). Germline CDR1 reads SGHTA; CDR2 reads FQGNSA. V was pared by 1 base and J by 2 bases, with 12 bases between. The CDR3 totals 15 residues. The chain's CDR3 is CASSLGPSRAYEQYF. For the CDR3, the DNA is TGTGCCAGCAGCTTAGGCCCTAGCCGCGCCTACGAGCAGTACTTC.

The V call is TRBV5-1, the J call TRBJ2-7; 7 bases match TRBD1. CDR1 is SGHRS and CDR2 is YFSETQ in the germline V gene. The CDR3 extends over 14 amino acids. V lost 4 bases and J lost 3; bases outside the gene matches: 7. The CDR3 DNA reads as TGCGCCAGCAGCGCACAACAGGGGAGCTACGAGCAGTACTTC. It is translated as CASSAQQGSYEQYF.

V and J are TRBV10-3 and TRBJ1-2; D gene ambiguous. Per the germline V gene, CDR1 is ENHRY and CDR2 is SYGVKD. The CDR3 has 12 residues. The ends were cut back, 7 bases at V and 8 bases at J, with 14 bases in the middle. The CDR3 here is CAITPDTWGYTF. The CDR3 DNA is TGTGCCATCACCCCCGACACGTGGGGCTACACCTTC.

V is TRBV7-2 and J is TRBJ1-1; D unresolved. The CDR3 totals 15 residues. Deletions cut 2 bases from V and 0 bases from J, with 10 bases between. The germline gives CDR1 SGHTA, CDR2 FQGNSA. CDR3 nucleotide sequence: TGTGCCAGCAGCTTATCCCCCGGGTTGAACACTGAAGCTTTCTTT. It specifies CASSLSPGLNTEAFF.

J is TRBJ1-6 and V is TRBV5-4; 10 bases agree with TRBD1. The germline V gene has CDR1 SGHNT and CDR2 YYREEE (reference sequence). Trimming cost V 4 bases and J 10 bases; bases outside gene matches: 11. This CDR3 has 16 residues. The CDR3 DNA is TGTGCCAGCAGCCTGAGACAGGGGGCGCAGGGATCACCCCTCCACTTT. This translates into CASSLRQGAQGSPLHF.

The chain employs TRBV7-2 and TRBJ2-7, with 9 bases matching TRBD2. Germline trimming cut 5 bases from V and 2 bases from J; bases unmatched to any gene: 7. CDR1 SGHTA and CDR2 FQGNSA come from the germline V gene. The CDR3 consists of 15 residues. The CDR3 spells CASSPSRLAAYEQYF. The CDR3 region has the DNA TGTGCCAGCAGCCCGAGCAGACTAGCGGCCTACGAGCAGTACTTC.

The table lists this clone with a count of one. This chain joins TRBV19 and TRBJ1-5, with 10 nucleotides matching TRBD1. Germline trimming cut 5 bases from V and 1 base from J; bases unmatched to any gene: 11. The CDR3 covers 18 residues. Germline assignment: CDR1 LNHDA and CDR2 SQIVND (reference sequence). In DNA form, the CDR3 reads TGTGCCAGTAGTTCCCGTGGGACAGGGGTTAGGAGCAATCAGCCCCAGCATTTT. It yields the protein CASSSRGTGVRSNQPQHF.